A single sample gave rise to the 25 T cell receptor beta chains below, sequenced in a study of T cell responses to AZD1222 COVID-19 vaccine. The assay was immunoSEQ multiplex PCR, and TCRdb's table has in-frame clones only and misses some. The sample includes just over 150,000 clones, about nine tenths seen only once; the top ten take around 1.9%. This specimen consisted of peripheral blood, obtained on day 0 of AZD1222 vaccination. The receptors come from an adult in good health.

The chain carries TRBV6-5 and TRBJ1-2; 7 nucleotides match TRBD1. With 6 bases clipped from V and 2 bases from J, the junction kept 3 bases outside the gene matches. Per the germline V gene, CDR1 is MNHEY and CDR2 is SVGAGI. This CDR3 has 13 amino acids. The CDR3 DNA is TGTGCCAGCAGCGCGGGACAGAACTATGGCTACACCTTC. It specifies CASSAGQNYGYTF.

The chain recombines TRBV24-1 with TRBJ2-1; D is ambiguous. V was trimmed by 1 base and J by 0 bases, leaving 9 bases between them. CDR1 KGHDR and CDR2 SFDVKD come from the germline V gene. This CDR3 has 16 residues. The CDR3 coding sequence is TGTGCCACCAGTGATTTCGCCAGCAGCTCCTACAATGAGCAGTTCTTC. This gives the protein CATSDFASSSYNEQFF.

The chain couples TRBV30 to TRBJ1-6; D might be TRBD1 (6 bases). The CDR3 loop spans 15 amino acids. Germline CDR1 reads GTSNPN; CDR2 reads SVGIG (reference sequence). Trimming left V 2 bases short and J 10 bases short, with 18 bases between. CDR3 sequence: CAWSLTGTPPSPLHF. CDR3 sequence (DNA): TGTGCCTGGAGTTTGACCGGGACACCTCCCTCACCCCTCCACTTT.

V is TRBV15 and J is TRBJ2-5, with D tentatively TRBD1 or TRBD2 (5 bases each). Trimming removed 0 bases from V and 1 base from J, with 15 bases in between. Germline V gives CDR1 LNHNV, CDR2 YYDKDF (reference sequence). This CDR3 is 17 amino acids long. DNA for the CDR3: TGTGCCACCAGCAGAGATGAAGGGACGGGAAGCCAAGAGACCCAGTACTTC. Its protein product is CATSRDEGTGSQETQYF.

The CDR3 DNA sequence: TGCGCCAGCAGCCTGGTCAGCCCCCCCTACGAGCAGTACTTC. Translation gives CASSLVSPPYEQYF. The chain combines TRBV5-1 with TRBJ2-7; D gene ambiguous. The CDR3 totals 14 residues. Germline values: CDR1 SGHRS, CDR2 YFSETQ. V was shortened by 4 bases and J by 2 bases, with 13 bases between the two germline ends. The full variable domain, its missing parts supplied by reference TRBV5-1 and TRBJ2-7, is KAGVTQTPRYLIKTRGQQVTLSCSPISGHRSVSWYQQTPGQGLQFLFEYFSETQRNKGNFPGRFSGRQFSNSRSEMNVSTLELGDSALYLCASSLVSPPYEQYFGPGTRLTVT.

This clone has just a few counts. This chain connects TRBV28 to TRBJ2-7; 11 bases align to TRBD2. CDR3 length: 16 amino acids. Per the germline V gene, CDR1 is MDHEN and CDR2 is SYDVKM. The junction had 4 bases not matched to a gene; V was cut back by 3 bases and J by 0 bases. DNA for the CDR3: TGTGCCAGCAGTTTCGTCACTAGCGGGAGCTCCTACGAGCAGTACTTC. This codes for CASSFVTSGSSYEQYF.

The chain couples TRBV21-1 to TRBJ2-1; TRBD1, the table's D call, lacks a check against the DNA. TRBV21-1 is tagged as a pseudogene. CDR3 length equals 14 residues. The CDR3 protein is CANKTGVSYNEQFF. CDR3 DNA sequence: TGTGCCAACAAGACAGGGGTGTCCTACAATGAGCAGTTCTTC.

V usage is TRBV18 and J usage is TRBJ1-3; 11 bases agree with TRBD1. The ends lost 2 bases at V and 6 bases at J; junction bases unmatched: 6. Germline CDR1 KGHSH, CDR2 LQKENI. This CDR3 has 16 residues. The DNA of the CDR3 is TGTGCCAGCTCACCAACGCAGGGACAGGGGGAAAACACCATATATTTT. This gives the protein CASSPTQGQGENTIYF.

J is TRBJ2-7 and V is TRBV4-1; D gene ambiguous. The CDR3 contains 14 residues. The germline CDR1 and CDR2 sequences are MGHRA and YSYEKL. V was cut by 0 bases and J by 1 base, with 7 bases left in between. The CDR3 region has the DNA TGCGCCAGCAGCCAAGAGTCGATATCCTACGAGCAGTACTTC. Translated: CASSQESISYEQYF.

J is TRBJ1-5 and V is TRBV28, with D uncertain. The CDR3 length is 16 residues. Between the trimmed V and J ends, which lost 3 bases and 0 bases, there was a span of 12 bases. Germline values: CDR1 MDHEN, CDR2 SYDVKM. CDR3 DNA sequence: TGTGCCAGCAGTTTTCGAACAGCTAATAGCAATCAGCCCCAGCATTTT. It yields the protein CASSFRTANSNQPQHF.

The chain employs TRBV19 and TRBJ2-1; perhaps D is TRBD1 or TRBD2 (6 bases each). Trimming pared 3 bases from V and 9 bases from J, leaving 9 bases between. Germline lookup yields CDR1 LNHDA and CDR2 SQIVND (reference sequence). CDR3 size: 12 residues. CDR3 loop: CASSMGGTEQFF. In DNA form, the CDR3 reads TGTGCCAGTAGTATGGGGGGCACTGAGCAGTTCTTC.

This chain joins TRBV6-5 and TRBJ1-1; 12 bases line up with TRBD1. Germline V CDR1 and CDR2: MNHEY, SVGAGI. This CDR3 comprises 15 residues. J lost 3 bases, V lost 6 bases, and 5 bases had no gene match. CDR3 sequence: CASRGQGAGDTEAFF. The CDR3 coding sequence is TGTGCCAGCAGGGGACAGGGGGCGGGGGACACTGAAGCTTTCTTT.

The V gene is TRBV30, the J gene TRBJ1-3; D might be TRBD1 (5 bases). Trimming took 0 bases from V and 16 from J, leaving 16 bases between them. Germline V CDR1 and CDR2: GTSNPN, SVGIG (reference sequence). The CDR3 spans 12 residues. The CDR3 nucleotides read TGTGCCTGGAGTGTAGTGGCAGGGAACTTGTATTTT. Translated, it gives CAWSVVAGNLYF.

The rearrangement uses TRBV12-3 or TRBV12-4 and TRBJ2-7; unclear D gene. V was pared by 5 bases and J by 2 bases, with 4 bases between. The CDR3 extends over 11 amino acids. The CDR3 DNA sequence: TGTGCCAGCAGTATAACCTACGAGCAGTACTTC. Protein product: CASSITYEQYF.

V and J are TRBV5-4 and TRBJ1-1; a possible D gene is TRBD1 (5 bases). V lost 4 bases, J lost 1 base, and 14 bases lay in between. CDR1 SGHNT and CDR2 YYREEE come from the germline V gene (reference sequence). The length of the CDR3 is 15 residues. CDR3 sequence (DNA): TGTGCCAGCAGCCTATCAAATCAGGGGAACACTGAAGCTTTCTTT. Translated, it gives CASSLSNQGNTEAFF.

This chain uses TRBV5-1 with TRBJ1-1, with D possibly TRBD1 on 5 matching bases. There are 14 residues in the CDR3. The germline gives CDR1 SGHRS, CDR2 YFSETQ. Deletions cut 4 bases from V and 1 base from J, with 11 bases between. CDR3 sequence reads: CASSPIDRNTEAFF. CDR3 sequence (DNA): TGCGCCAGCAGCCCGATAGACAGGAACACTGAAGCTTTCTTT.

This clone came up once. This chain connects TRBV9 to TRBJ2-7; perhaps TRBD1 as D (6 bases). V dropped 3 bases and J dropped 3 bases, with 16 bases sitting between them. Germline V gene lookup returns CDR1 SGDLS and CDR2 YYNGEE. The CDR3 has 15 amino acids. CDR3: CASSGSGVFGYEQYF. The CDR3 coding sequence is TGTGCCAGCAGCGGATCAGGGGTTTTCGGCTACGAGCAGTACTTC.

V and J are TRBV29-1 and TRBJ2-3; possibly TRBD2 for D (6 bases). With 0 bases removed from V and 3 bases from J, the gap between germline ends came to 10 bases. The CDR3 is made up of 14 amino acids. Germline V gene lookup returns CDR1 SQVTM and CDR2 ANQGSEA. CDR3: CSVEDFGSTDTQYF. CDR3 nucleotide sequence: TGCAGCGTTGAAGATTTCGGGAGTACAGATACGCAGTATTTT.

This chain links TRBV6-5 with TRBJ2-3; possible D gene TRBD1, 6 bases. Germline V gene lookup returns CDR1 MNHEY and CDR2 SVGAGI. CDR3 length: 14 residues. Trimming pared 5 bases from V and 4 bases from J, leaving 13 bases between. CDR3 DNA: TGTGCCAGCAGTCGGGCGAACAGGGCAGATACGCAGTATTTT. Translating it yields CASSRANRADTQYF.

The chain joins TRBV27 to TRBJ1-5; TRBD1 agrees at 10 bases. Germline V lookup: CDR1 MNHEY, CDR2 SMNVEV (reference sequence). CDR3 length: 15 residues. V was clipped by 2 bases and J by 4 bases; unmatched bases: 2. The CDR3 sequence is CASSLVGQGNQPQHF. CDR3 DNA: TGTGCCAGCAGTTTAGTGGGACAGGGGAATCAGCCCCAGCATTTT.

This chain connects TRBV19 to TRBJ2-7; weak D call: TRBD2 (6 bases). Between the trimmed V and J ends, which lost 4 bases and 5 bases, there was a span of 15 bases. The V gene's germline CDR1 is LNHDA and CDR2 SQIVND (reference sequence). This CDR3 is 14 amino acids long. As DNA, the CDR3 is TGTGCCAGTAGTAGCGGGAACGGGGCGAACGAGCAGTACTTC. Residues: CASSSGNGANEQYF.

This chain connects TRBV10-3 to TRBJ2-2; tentative D call: TRBD1 (7 bases). This CDR3 comprises 13 residues. The V end lost 9 bases, the J end lost 8 bases, and 16 bases lay between the germline ends. The germline V gene has CDR1 ENHRY and CDR2 SYGVKD. The CDR3 sequence is CAINDREVGELFF. Written as DNA, the CDR3 is TGTGCCATAAATGACAGGGAGGTTGGGGAGCTGTTTTTT.

The rearrangement uses TRBV9 and TRBJ1-5, with a weak D call TRBD1 (5 bases). This CDR3 region has 13 residues. Between the trimmed V and J ends, which lost 0 bases and 8 bases, there was a span of 9 bases. Germline V gene sequence: CDR1 SGDLS, CDR2 YYNGEE. The CDR3 nucleotides read TGTGCCAGCAGCGTAGGATTGGGGGAGCCCCAGCATTTT. Amino acid sequence: CASSVGLGEPQHF.

This rearrangement joins TRBV28 to TRBJ1-2, with a possible D match to TRBD1 (5 bases). This CDR3 contains 15 residues. Germline CDR1 reads MDHEN; CDR2 reads SYDVKM. The ends were cut back, 5 bases at V and 6 bases at J, with 19 bases in the middle. The CDR3 here is CASSDTGFTSHGYTF. The CDR3 DNA reads TGTGCCAGCAGTGATACAGGATTCACGTCCCATGGCTACACCTTC.

This clone appeared a few times. This chain joins TRBV28 and TRBJ1-5; no clear D. Trimming removed 5 bases from V and 4 bases from J, with 12 bases in between. CDR3 length equals 14 residues. Germline V CDR1 and CDR2: MDHEN, SYDVKM. The CDR3 is CASSPGNWNQPQHF. The CDR3 region has the DNA TGTGCCAGCAGTCCGGGGAATTGGAATCAGCCCCAGCATTTT.